This record concerns one TCR beta chain sequence. This CDR3 region has 14 residues. J was trimmed by 4 bases and V by 2 bases; bases with no gene match: 3. Germline CDR1 is GTSNPN and CDR2 is SVGIG (reference sequence). Study processing details: For nucleated cells, counts were estimated from reference gene primer amplification. Method: immunoSEQ multiplex PCR; TCRdb's copy keeps in-frame clones and lacks some. V, J and clone size reflect that table, while D and trimming were determined from the DNA. Of 150,000 to 200,000 clones detected, roughly 85% appear once; the ten largest clones hold approximately 11%. The data stem from a study of blood T cell repertoires in COVID-19. Background on the study: There were acute and convalescent COVID-19 samples, and they came from the United States, Italy and Spain. T cells, B-cell-depleted T cells, or PBMCs provided the cDNA or gDNA that served as material.

The J gene is TRBJ1-5, the V gene TRBV30, with 9 bases matching TRBD1. Specimen: peripheral blood. This TCR came from a human donor with active or convalescent COVID-19. The donor label of this sample is uncertain. CDR3 in DNA: TGTGCCTGGAGTCCCGGGACAGGGAATCAGCCCCAGCATTTT. It codes for CAWSPGTGNQPQHF.